These 2 T cell receptor beta chains were all obtained from the same sample, sequenced in a study of cytomegalovirus exposure and HLA in healthy donors. Produced via immunoSEQ multiplex PCR; TCRdb's table is partial and in-frame only. The data hold about 120,000 clones, with around nine tenths observed a single time. Sequences were obtained from PBMCs. Every receptor here comes from a woman in her thirties in good health and CMV-seropositive.

This chain joins TRBV4-2 and TRBJ2-5, with 8 positions matching TRBD2. The V segment lost 0 bases and the J segment 0 bases; nucleotides outside the gene matches: 9. The CDR3 loop spans 18 amino acids. Looked up from germline, CDR1 is LGHNA and CDR2 is YNFKEQ. The DNA for the CDR3 is TGTGCCAGCAGCCAAGAGGGGAATGAGCGGGGGTACCAAGAGACCCAGTACTTC. Translation gives CASSQEGNERGYQETQYF.

The chain is built from TRBV19 and TRBJ1-1; TRBD1 agrees at 9 bases. Unmatched junction bases numbered 9, after V lost 5 bases and J lost 5 bases. The CDR3 spans 15 residues. The germline CDR1 and CDR2 sequences are LNHDA and SQIVND (reference sequence). The CDR3 DNA follows: TGTGCCAGTAGTGCATACCGGGACAGGGTTACTGAAGCTTTCTTT. It specifies CASSAYRDRVTEAFF.